The clone carrying this TCR beta chain is labeled medium-sized. Its antigen is unidentified. The germline CDR1 and CDR2 sequences are SGDLS and YYNGEE. The V and J ends lost 0 bases and 5 bases respectively, with 8 bases between them. This CDR3 spans 14 amino acids. Profiling relied on immunoSEQ multiplex PCR, and the TCRdb table lists in-frame clones only, not all of them. The table lists some 2,400 clones, about 25% of them singletons. This sample was included in a study of T cells in narcolepsy. Whole-study results and caveats: Same-patient CSF and blood CD4+ T cell clonotypes included HCRT-specific and TRIB2-specific autoreactive ones.

The gene calls are TRBV9 and TRBJ1-4, with unresolved D. The sample consisted of cultured CD4+ T cells from cerebrospinal fluid. This TCR was recovered from a human donor with narcolepsy. CDR3 protein: CASSVDLGNEKLFF. CDR3 nucleotide sequence: TGTGCCAGCAGCGTAGATCTGGGGAATGAAAAACTGTTTTTT.